These 3 T cell receptor beta chains originate from one sample sequenced in a study of cytomegalovirus exposure and HLA in healthy donors. Use of 60 Vbeta and 13 Jbeta primers characterized the PCR. Repertoires were generated with immunoSEQ multiplex PCR, while TCRdb's copy carries only in-frame clones and drops some. The sample contains under 200,000 clones, 70% to 80% of which appear only once. Source material: PBMCs. All receptors come from a woman aged 40 to 49 in good health and CMV-seronegative.

The chain has TRBV28 and TRBJ2-7; no firm D call. Trimming removed 3 bases from V and 2 bases from J, with 11 bases in between. There are 14 residues in the CDR3. Germline CDR1 reads MDHEN; CDR2 reads SYDVKM. CDR3 DNA sequence: TGTGCCAGCAGTTTCCACAAAACAGCCTACGAGCAGTACTTC. This codes for CASSFHKTAYEQYF.

The V and J genes are TRBV7-9 and TRBJ2-4; TRBD1 matches 10 bases. The CDR3 runs to 15 residues. J lost 3 bases, V lost 4 bases, and 3 bases had no gene match. The germline V gene encodes CDR1 SEHNR and CDR2 FQNEAQ (reference sequence). The CDR3 is CASSSDRGDKNIQYF. The CDR3 coding sequence is TGTGCCAGCAGCTCGGACAGGGGGGACAAAAACATTCAGTACTTC.

In the case of this clone: At one of its ends the junction is not consistent with the germline gene, which may arise from a read error. This chain links TRBV7-7 with TRBJ2-7; 9 bases align to TRBD2. CDR1 SSHAT and CDR2 FNYEAQ come from the germline V gene (reference sequence). This CDR3 spans 14 amino acids. CDR3 DNA sequence: TGTGCTAGCAGCTCCGGGACTAGCTCAGGCGAGCAGTACTTC. Translated, it gives CASSSGTSSGEQYF.